These T cell receptor beta chains were read from a single sample in a study of cytomegalovirus exposure and HLA in healthy donors. Sequencing was performed with immunoSEQ multiplex PCR; in TCRdb, only in-frame clones are kept and a portion is missing. The sample holds 150,000 to 200,000 clones; about three quarters are singletons and the top ten take 2% to 3%. Sequencing was performed on PBMCs. The receptors shown here come from a woman between 40 and 50 years old in good health and CMV-seropositive. Both conserved end residues are part of each CDR3. D genes are given only for firm matches. Size is stated for part of the rows, as once, few or many counts, or as a class when the clone is expanded.

>TRBD1|once|TRBJ1-2|TRBV19
TGTGCCAGTAGTCCGCGGACAGGGGATAACTATGGCTACACCTTC
CASSPRTGDNYGYTF
>TRBD1|-|TRBJ1-5|TRBV19
TGTGCCAGTAGTAACAGGGGGAATCAGCCCCAGCATTTT
CASSNRGNQPQHF
>TRBD1|-|TRBJ2-2|TRBV5-6
TGTGCCAGCAGCTTAACAGGGGATTTTAACACCGGGGAGCTGTTTTTT
CASSLTGDFNTGELFF
>TRBD2|-|TRBJ2-2|TRBV18
TGTGCCAGCTCACCAAGCCTAGCGGGGGGACTAAACACCGGGGAGCTGTTTTTT
CASSPSLAGGLNTGELFF
>TRBD1|once|TRBJ2-4|TRBV19
TGTGCCAGTACACACACACGACAGGGCCTAGCCAAAAACATTCAGTACTTC
CASTHTRQGLAKNIQYF
>-|once|TRBJ2-5|TRBV6-5
TGTGCCAGCAGTAATAAACTAGGGGAGACCCAGTACTTC
CASSNKLGETQYF
>TRBD2|few|TRBJ2-1|TRBV5-1
TGCGCCAGCAGCTATAGTCTAGCGGGAGGGCATAATGAGCAGTTCTTC
CASSYSLAGGHNEQFF
>TRBD2|-|TRBJ2-5|TRBV2
TGTGCCAGCAGGTCGACTAGCGGGGGCCAAGAGACCCAGTACTTC
CASRSTSGGQETQYF
>TRBD1|-|TRBJ1-5|TRBV7-9
TGTGCCAGCAATTCACAGGGGAATCAGCCCCAGCATTTT
CASNSQGNQPQHF
>-|-|TRBJ2-7|TRBV7-8
TGTGCCAGCAGCCCATTTACAGTAATTTCCTACGAGCAGTACTTC
CASSPFTVISYEQYF
>TRBD1|-|TRBJ1-2|TRBV7-9
TGTGCCAGCAGCCCGGGACAGGGACCCGCTAACTATGGCTACACCTTC
CASSPGQGPANYGYTF
>TRBD1|-|TRBJ1-1|TRBV6-5
TGTGCCAGCAGTAGGACAGGGTGGACTGAAGCTTTCTTT
CASSRTGWTEAFF
>-|-|TRBJ1-2|TRBV28
TGTGCCAGCAGGACCGTTCCGGGAGACCAATATGGCTACACCTTC
CASRTVPGDQYGYTF
>-|-|TRBJ1-1|TRBV28
TGTGCCAGCAGTCTTTTCAGTGCAGGTTTTAACACTGAAGCTTTCTTT
CASSLFSAGFNTEAFF
>TRBD2|few|TRBJ2-1|TRBV7-2
TGTGCCAGCAGCCGGACAGCGGGAGACAATGAGCAGTTCTTC
CASSRTAGDNEQFF
>-|few|TRBJ1-1|TRBV12-5
TGTGCTAGTGGTTTGGACCGACTCGATAACACTGAAGCTTTCTTT
CASGLDRLDNTEAFF
>-|once|TRBJ2-2|TRBV7-6
TGTGCCAGCAGCTTAGCGTCGGGGACACTGAACACCGGGGAGCTGTTTTTT
CASSLASGTLNTGELFF
>TRBD1|-|TRBJ2-7|TRBV6-6
TGTGCCAGCAGTTATCCGGGACAGAGCTCCTACGAGCAGTACTTC
CASSYPGQSSYEQYF
>-|-|TRBJ1-1|TRBV7-9
TGTGCCAGCAGCTTGACCGAGGGTAAAGCTTTCTTT
CASSLTEGKAFF
>TRBD1|-|TRBJ2-7|TRBV28
TGTGCCAGCAGAAACTGGGACAGGGCGGAGGGGAAGCAGTACTTC
CASRNWDRAEGKQYF
>TRBD1|-|TRBJ1-1|TRBV9
TGTGCCAGCAGCGTAGTTCCCGGGACAGGCATGAACACTGAAGCTTTCTTT
CASSVVPGTGMNTEAFF
>TRBD2|-|TRBJ2-7|TRBV7-2
TGTGCCAGCAGCCTCGAAGCGGGGGGGCCCTACGAGCAGTACTTC
CASSLEAGGPYEQYF
>TRBD2|once|TRBJ2-3|TRBV28
TGTGCCAGCAGTCTGGGGTCGCTAGCGGGGGGGCGAGGGGATACGCAGTATTTT
CASSLGSLAGGRGDTQYF
>-|-|TRBJ2-7|TRBV6-1
TGTGCCAGCAGTGAAATGGGGGGGCTTGTGGACGAGCAGTACTTC
CASSEMGGLVDEQYF
>-|-|TRBJ1-5|TRBV6-5
TGTGCCAGCAGTGTCGACAGGAACTCCAATCAGCCCCAGCATTTT
CASSVDRNSNQPQHF
>-|-|TRBJ2-1|TRBV7-9
TGTGCCAGCAGCCCCCTGGGAGCGGGCAATGAGCAGTTCTTC
CASSPLGAGNEQFF
>TRBD2|-|TRBJ2-7|TRBV7-9
TGTTCCAGCAGCCTCCCGACTAGCGATAGCTCCTACGAGCAGTACTTC
CSSSLPTSDSSYEQYF
>TRBD1|once|TRBJ2-3|TRBV28
TGTGCCATCCTGGACAGGACCGGTGGGGATACGCAGTATTTT
CAILDRTGGDTQYF
>-|-|TRBJ2-7|TRBV4-3
TGCGCCAGCAGCCCTGACTATCCGACCTACGAGCAGTACTTC
CASSPDYPTYEQYF